This T cell receptor beta chain was recovered during a study of T cell responses to AZD1222 COVID-19 vaccine. About the research overall: Pooling was applied to second doses at about 4 or about 12 weeks.

General study findings and limits: Seropositive status at baseline applied to only a handful of AZD1222 recipients.

This CDR3 spans 15 amino acids. Germline V gives CDR1 KGHSY, CDR2 FQNENV. V was cut by 3 bases and J by 7 bases, with 19 bases left in between. In regard to this clone: Antigen unknown.

TCRdb's table, derived via immunoSEQ multiplex PCR, lists solely in-frame clones and lacks some. The table lists more than 95,000 clones, 85% to 95% of them singletons. This receptor was obtained from an adult in good health. The sequences come from peripheral blood, collected on day 0 of AZD1222 vaccination. The genes are TRBV16 and TRBJ2-7; D call uncertain. For the CDR3, the DNA is TGTGCCAGCAGCCAGATGGATGGGCAGTTTGATGAGCAGTACTTC. Translation: CASSQMDGQFDEQYF.